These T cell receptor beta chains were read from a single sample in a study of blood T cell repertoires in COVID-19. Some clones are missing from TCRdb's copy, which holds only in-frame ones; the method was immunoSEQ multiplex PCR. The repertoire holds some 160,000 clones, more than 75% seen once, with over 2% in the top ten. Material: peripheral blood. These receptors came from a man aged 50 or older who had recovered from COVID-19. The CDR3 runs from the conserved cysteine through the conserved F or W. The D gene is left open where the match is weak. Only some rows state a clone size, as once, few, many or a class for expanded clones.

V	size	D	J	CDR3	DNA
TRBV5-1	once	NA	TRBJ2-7	CASSPGASYEQYF	TGCGCCAGCAGCCCAGGGGCTAGCTACGAGCAGTACTTC
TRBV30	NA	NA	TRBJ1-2	CACLGSGYTF	TGTGCCTGCCTAGGTTCTGGCTACACCTTC
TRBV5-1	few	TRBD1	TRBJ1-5	CASSLDGTANQPQHF	TGCGCCAGCAGCTTGGACGGGACAGCTAATCAGCCCCAGCATTTT
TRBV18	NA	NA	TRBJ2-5	CASSPGVQGETQYF	TGTGCCAGCTCACCGGGTGTGCAGGGAGAGACCCAGTACTTC
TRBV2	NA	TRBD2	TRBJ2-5	CASNSGRQETQYF	TGTGCCAGCAATAGCGGGCGGCAAGAGACCCAGTACTTC
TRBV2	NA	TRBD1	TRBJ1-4	CASRTGINEKLFF	TGTGCCAGCAGGACAGGGATTAATGAAAAACTGTTTTTT
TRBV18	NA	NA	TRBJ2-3	CASSQHIEDTQYF	TGTGCCAGCTCACAACACATCGAAGATACGCAGTATTTT
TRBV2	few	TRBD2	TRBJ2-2	CASRRSEAGGGELFF	TGTGCCAGCAGGAGAAGTGAGGCGGGAGGTGGGGAGCTGTTTTTT
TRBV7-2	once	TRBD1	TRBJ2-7	CASSLGGQGTHEQYF	TGTGCCAGCAGCTTAGGGGGACAGGGTACCCACGAGCAGTACTTC
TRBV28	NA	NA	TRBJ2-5	CASSSPRGWGETQYF	TGTGCCAGCAGTTCTCCCCGGGGGTGGGGAGAGACCCAGTACTTC
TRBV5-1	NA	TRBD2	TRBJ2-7	CASSWDLAGGPYEQYF	TGCGCCAGCAGCTGGGACCTAGCGGGGGGGCCCTACGAGCAGTACTTC
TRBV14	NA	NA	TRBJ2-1	CASSQRVIHEQFF	TGTGCCAGCAGCCAAAGAGTCATCCATGAGCAGTTCTTC
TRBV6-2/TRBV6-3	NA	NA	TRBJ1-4	CASSSPTGDEKLFF	TGTGCCAGCAGTAGCCCGACCGGAGATGAAAAACTGTTTTTT
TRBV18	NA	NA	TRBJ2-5	CASSPGGGDQETQYF	TGTGCCAGCTCACCAGGAGGGGGGGACCAAGAGACCCAGTACTTC
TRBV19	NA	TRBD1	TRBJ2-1	CASSIPGQGANEQFF	TGTGCCAGTAGTATACCGGGACAGGGGGCCAATGAGCAGTTCTTC
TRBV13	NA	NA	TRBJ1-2	CASSLKGDHGYTF	TGTGCCAGCAGCTTAAAGGGGGACCATGGCTACACCTTC
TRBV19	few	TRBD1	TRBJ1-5	CASSIEWTGYSNQPQHF	TGTGCCAGTAGTATAGAGTGGACAGGCTATAGCAATCAGCCCCAGCATTTT
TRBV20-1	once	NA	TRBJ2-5	CSARAGETQYF	TGCAGTGCTAGAGCGGGGGAGACCCAGTACTTC
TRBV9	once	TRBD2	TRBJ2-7	CASSVGGSGSDEQYF	TGTGCCAGCAGCGTAGGGGGTAGCGGGAGCGACGAGCAGTACTTC
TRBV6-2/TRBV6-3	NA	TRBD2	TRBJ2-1	CASSYSTRLTSGRVDEQFF	TGTGCCAGCAGTTACTCGACCCGCCTGACTAGCGGGAGGGTCGATGAGCAGTTCTTC
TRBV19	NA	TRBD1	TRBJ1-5	CASSYMTGILNQPQHF	TGTGCCAGTAGTTATATGACAGGGATTTTGAATCAGCCCCAGCATTTT
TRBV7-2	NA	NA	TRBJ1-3	CASSHSSSGNTIYF	TGTGCCAGCAGCCACTCGTCCTCTGGAAACACCATATATTTT
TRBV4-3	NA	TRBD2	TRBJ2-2	CASSLGRGANTGELFF	TGCGCCAGCAGCCTGGGGAGGGGTGCGAACACCGGGGAGCTGTTTTTT
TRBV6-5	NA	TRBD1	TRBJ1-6	CASSLTGTANSPLHF	TGTGCCAGCAGTTTGACCGGGACAGCTAATTCACCCCTCCACTTT
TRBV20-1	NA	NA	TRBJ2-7	CSARAGDEQYF	TGCAGTGCTAGAGCAGGGGACGAGCAGTACTTC
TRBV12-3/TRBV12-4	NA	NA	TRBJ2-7	CASSSTSYEQYF	TGTGCCAGCAGTTCTACTAGCTACGAGCAGTACTTC
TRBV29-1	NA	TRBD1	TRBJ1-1	CSAGQGNTEAFF	TGCAGCGCGGGACAGGGAAACACTGAAGCTTTCTTT
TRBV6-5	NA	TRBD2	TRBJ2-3	CASRKRGGMDTQYF	TGTGCCAGCAGAAAGCGGGGGGGCATGGATACGCAGTATTTT
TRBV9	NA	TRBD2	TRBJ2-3	CASSFLSGGKDTQYF	TGTGCCAGCAGCTTTTTAAGCGGGGGGAAGGATACGCAGTATTTT
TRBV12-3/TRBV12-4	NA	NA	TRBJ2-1	CASNLDRNEQFF	TGTGCCAGCAACTTAGACAGAAATGAGCAGTTCTTC
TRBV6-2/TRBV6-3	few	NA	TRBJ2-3	CASSYSRESTDTQYF	TGTGCCAGCAGTTACTCCCGGGAAAGTACAGATACGCAGTATTTT
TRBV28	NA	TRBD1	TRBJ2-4	CASSARQGAKNIQYF	TGTGCCAGCAGTGCCCGACAGGGGGCCAAAAACATTCAGTACTTC
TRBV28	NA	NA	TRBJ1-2	CASQGINYGYTF	TGTGCCAGCCAGGGGATCAACTATGGCTACACCTTC
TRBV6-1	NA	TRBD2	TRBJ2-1	CASSDLMGLGHNEQFF	TGTGCCAGCAGTGATTTAATGGGACTAGGGCACAATGAGCAGTTCTTC
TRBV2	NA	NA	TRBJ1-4	CASTNTRNEKLFF	TGTGCCAGCACGAACACGAGGAATGAAAAACTGTTTTTT
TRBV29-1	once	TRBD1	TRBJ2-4	CSASFRDRWAKNIQYF	TGCAGCGCCAGCTTCCGGGACAGATGGGCCAAAAACATTCAGTACTTC
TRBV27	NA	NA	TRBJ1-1	CASSRTLNTEAFF	TGTGCCAGCAGCCGGACACTGAACACTGAAGCTTTCTTT
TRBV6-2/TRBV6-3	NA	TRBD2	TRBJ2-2	CASSLLAGGTGELFF	TGTGCCAGCAGCCTACTAGCGGGAGGGACCGGGGAGCTGTTTTTT
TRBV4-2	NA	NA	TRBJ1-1	CASSPWGRGTEAFF	TGTGCCAGCAGCCCATGGGGAAGGGGCACTGAAGCTTTCTTT
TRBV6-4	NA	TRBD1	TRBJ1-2	CASSGTGGNGYTF	TGTGCCAGCAGCGGGACAGGGGGCAATGGCTACACCTTC
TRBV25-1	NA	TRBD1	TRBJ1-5	CASSGDRVGQPQHF	TGTGCCAGCAGTGGGGACAGGGTAGGCCAGCCCCAGCATTTT
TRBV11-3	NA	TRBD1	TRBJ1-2	CASSGQTGATYGYTF	TGTGCCAGCAGCGGCCAGACAGGGGCGACCTATGGCTACACCTTC
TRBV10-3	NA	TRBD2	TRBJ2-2	CAISGGLAGSTNTGELFF	TGTGCCATCAGTGGAGGACTAGCGGGGTCTACGAACACCGGGGAGCTGTTTTTT
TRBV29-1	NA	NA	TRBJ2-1	CSVEEGGGGYNEQFF	TGCAGCGTTGAGGAAGGGGGAGGGGGATACAATGAGCAGTTCTTC